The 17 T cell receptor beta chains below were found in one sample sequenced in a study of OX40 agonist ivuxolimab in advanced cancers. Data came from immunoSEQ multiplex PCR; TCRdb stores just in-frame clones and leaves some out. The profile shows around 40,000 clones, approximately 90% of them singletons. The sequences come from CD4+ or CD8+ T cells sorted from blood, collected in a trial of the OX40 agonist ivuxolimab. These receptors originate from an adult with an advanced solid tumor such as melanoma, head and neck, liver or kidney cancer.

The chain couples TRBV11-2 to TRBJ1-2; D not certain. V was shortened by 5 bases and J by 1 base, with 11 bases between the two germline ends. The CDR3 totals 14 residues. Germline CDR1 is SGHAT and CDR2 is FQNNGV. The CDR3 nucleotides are TGTGCCAGCAGCCCCGGTGGGGTTAACTATGGCTACACCTTC. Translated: CASSPGGVNYGYTF.

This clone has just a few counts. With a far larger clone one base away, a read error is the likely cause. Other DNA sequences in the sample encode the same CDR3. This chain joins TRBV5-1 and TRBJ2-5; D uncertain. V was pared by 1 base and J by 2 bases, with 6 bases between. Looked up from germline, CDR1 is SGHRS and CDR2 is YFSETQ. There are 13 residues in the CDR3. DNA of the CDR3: TGCGCCAGCAGCTTGCTTCTTCAAGAGACCCAGTACTTC. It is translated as CASSLLLQETQYF.

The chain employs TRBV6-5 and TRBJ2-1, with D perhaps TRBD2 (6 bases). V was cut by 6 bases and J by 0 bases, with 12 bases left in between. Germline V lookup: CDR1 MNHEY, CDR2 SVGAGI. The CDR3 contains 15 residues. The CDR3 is CASRTGTASYNEQFF. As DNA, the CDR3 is TGTGCCAGCAGGACTGGGACTGCCTCCTACAATGAGCAGTTCTTC.

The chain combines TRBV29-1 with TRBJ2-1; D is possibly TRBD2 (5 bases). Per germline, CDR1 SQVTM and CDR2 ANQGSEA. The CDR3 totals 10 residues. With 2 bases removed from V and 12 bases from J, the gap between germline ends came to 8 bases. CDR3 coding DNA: TGCAGCGTTGAATGGGGAGCGCAGTTCTTC. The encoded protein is CSVEWGAQFF.

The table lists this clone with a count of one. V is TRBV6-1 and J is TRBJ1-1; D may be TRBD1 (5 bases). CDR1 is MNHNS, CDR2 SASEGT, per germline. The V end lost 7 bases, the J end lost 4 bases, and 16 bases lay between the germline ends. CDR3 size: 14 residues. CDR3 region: CASIRETGGTEAFF. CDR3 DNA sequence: TGTGCCAGCATTAGAGAGACCGGGGGCACTGAAGCTTTCTTT.

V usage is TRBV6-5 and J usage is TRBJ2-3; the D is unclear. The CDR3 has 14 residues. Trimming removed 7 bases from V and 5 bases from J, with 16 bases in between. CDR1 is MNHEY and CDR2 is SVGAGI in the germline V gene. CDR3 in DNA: TGTGCCAGCATACCCCCGGAGTCAGAAGATACGCAGTATTTT. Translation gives CASIPPESEDTQYF.

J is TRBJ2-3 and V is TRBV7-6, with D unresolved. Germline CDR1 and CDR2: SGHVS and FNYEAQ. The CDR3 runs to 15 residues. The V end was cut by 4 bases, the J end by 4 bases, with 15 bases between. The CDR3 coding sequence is TGTGCCAGCAGCTCCTCGGGTTCCTTGGCAGATACGCAGTATTTT. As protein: CASSSSGSLADTQYF.

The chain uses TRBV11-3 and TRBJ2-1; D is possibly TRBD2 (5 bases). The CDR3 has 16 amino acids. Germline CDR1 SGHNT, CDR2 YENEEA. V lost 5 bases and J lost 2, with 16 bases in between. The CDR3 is CASSPRSKRAYNEQFF. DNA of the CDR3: TGTGCCAGCAGCCCCCGGTCAAAGAGGGCCTACAATGAGCAGTTCTTC.

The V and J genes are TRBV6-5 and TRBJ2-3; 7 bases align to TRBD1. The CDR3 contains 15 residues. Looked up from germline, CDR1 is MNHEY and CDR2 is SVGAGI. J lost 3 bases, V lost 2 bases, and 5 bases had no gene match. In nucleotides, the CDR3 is TGTGCCAGCAGTTACCACAGGGGAAGGACAGATACGCAGTATTTT. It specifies CASSYHRGRTDTQYF.

The CDR3 DNA reads TGCAGCGTTGAAACGGAGAGCTCCTACGAGCAGTACTTC. It codes for CSVETESSYEQYF. The chain links TRBV29-1 to TRBJ2-7; D remains ambiguous. Germline CDR1 SQVTM, CDR2 ANQGSEA. V was trimmed by 2 bases and J by 0 bases, leaving 8 bases between them. This CDR3 has 13 residues.

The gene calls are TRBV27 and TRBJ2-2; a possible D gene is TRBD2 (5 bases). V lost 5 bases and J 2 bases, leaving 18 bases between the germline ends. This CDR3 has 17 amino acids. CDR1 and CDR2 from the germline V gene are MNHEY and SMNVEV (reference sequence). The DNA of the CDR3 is TGTGCCAGCAGTCCCGTAGCGCCCTTAGAAAACACCGGGGAGCTGTTTTTT. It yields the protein CASSPVAPLENTGELFF.

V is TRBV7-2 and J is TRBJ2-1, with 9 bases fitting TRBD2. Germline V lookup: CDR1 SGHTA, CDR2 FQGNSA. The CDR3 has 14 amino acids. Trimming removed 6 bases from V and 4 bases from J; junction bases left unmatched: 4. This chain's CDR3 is CASRREGGYNEQFF. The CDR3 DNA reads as TGTGCCAGCAGGCGGGAGGGCGGTTACAATGAGCAGTTCTTC.

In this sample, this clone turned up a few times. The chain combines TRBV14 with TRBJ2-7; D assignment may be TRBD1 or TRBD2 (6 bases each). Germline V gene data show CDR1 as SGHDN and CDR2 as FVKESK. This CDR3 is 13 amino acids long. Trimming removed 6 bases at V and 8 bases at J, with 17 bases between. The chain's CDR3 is CASRPTGTFKQYF. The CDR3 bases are TGTGCCAGCAGACCAACAGGGACTTTTAAGCAGTACTTC.

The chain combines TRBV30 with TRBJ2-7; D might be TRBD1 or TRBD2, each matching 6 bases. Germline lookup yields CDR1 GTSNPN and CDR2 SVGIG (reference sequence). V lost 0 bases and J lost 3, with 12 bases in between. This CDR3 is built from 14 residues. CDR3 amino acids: CAWSVSGALYEQYF. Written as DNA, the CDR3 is TGTGCCTGGAGTGTATCGGGGGCTCTCTACGAGCAGTACTTC.

CDR3 nucleotides: TGTGCCTGGAGGGGTCTGAGGTCCTACAATGAGCAGTTCTTC. Its protein product is CAWRGLRSYNEQFF. The V call is TRBV30, the J call TRBJ2-1; D unresolved. From germline, CDR1 is GTSNPN and CDR2 SVGIG (reference sequence). The germline V and J ends were trimmed by 3 bases and 1 base, with 10 bases remaining between them. The CDR3 is made up of 14 amino acids.

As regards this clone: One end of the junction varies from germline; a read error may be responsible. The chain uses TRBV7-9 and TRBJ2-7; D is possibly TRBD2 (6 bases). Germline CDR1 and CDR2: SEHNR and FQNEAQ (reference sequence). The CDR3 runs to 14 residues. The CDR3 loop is CASSQEGGVDEQYF. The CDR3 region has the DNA TGCGCCAGCAGCCAAGAAGGCGGGGTAGACGAGCAGTACTTC.

CDR3 sequence: CASSPGERTGVPKNIQYF. The CDR3 DNA sequence: TGCGCCAGCAGCCCCGGGGAAAGGACAGGGGTTCCCAAAAACATTCAGTACTTC. The rearrangement uses TRBV5-1 and TRBJ2-4; 9 positions agree with TRBD1. Germline assignment: CDR1 SGHRS and CDR2 YFSETQ. J was trimmed by 2 bases and V by 4 bases; bases with no gene match: 13. CDR3 length equals 18 residues.